Below, one T cell receptor (beta chain) is given with its context. The antigen remains undetermined. The record originates from a study of graft-versus-host responses after intestinal transplantation. The germline V gene has CDR1 MNHEY and CDR2 SVGAGI. This CDR3 contains 16 residues. V was trimmed by 4 bases and J by 0 bases, leaving 16 bases between them. Clones were read by immunoSEQ multiplex PCR, and TCRdb kept only the in-frame ones, dropping some. The data contain under 95,000 clones, approximately 80% of them singletons. The TCR was taken from a human donor who received an intestinal transplant. The V gene is TRBV6-5, the J gene TRBJ2-7, with D possibly TRBD2 on 5 matching bases. The sample consisted of unstimulated CD4+ T cells sorted from spleen or lymph node cells, taken before intestinal transplant. The CDR3 DNA is TGTGCCAGCAGTTTACCGGGATCCCTCCGCTCCTACGAGCAGTACTTC. Protein sequence: CASSLPGSLRSYEQYF.